The source of this T cell receptor beta chain is a study of cytomegalovirus exposure and HLA in healthy donors. Turning to the study itself: In an early release, HLA-typed donors contributed 77 million or so unique TCR sequences. Whole-study results and caveats: One variant, a missense change in DCLRE1C, was linked in a later analysis to TCR beta V- and J-gene trimming. Later on, an analysis showed TCR association rates differing by HLA locus, with DRB1 the most and HLA-C the fewest. The majority of CMV-associated TCR beta chains were reported as apparently HLA-restricted in a later analysis.

Germline V gene lookup returns CDR1 LNHDA and CDR2 SQIVND (reference sequence). This CDR3 has 15 amino acids. The V gene end was trimmed by 5 bases and the J gene end by 2 bases; junction bases not matched to a gene: 8. Primers: 60 Vbeta forward and 13 Jbeta reverse. Libraries were prepared by immunoSEQ multiplex PCR; TCRdb keeps only in-frame clonotypes and omits some of them. The data contain about 300,000 clones, 86% of them singletons. To note about this clone: Its antigen is currently unknown.

The chain employs TRBV19 and TRBJ2-7; TRBD1 agrees at 8 bases. The clonotype comes from a man in his forties in good health and CMV-seropositive. Material for sequencing was PBMCs. The CDR3 DNA reads TGTGCCAGTAGTGAGGGGACAGGCCCTACCTACGAGCAGTACTTC. Its translation: CASSEGTGPTYEQYF.